A single sample gave rise to the 17 T cell receptor beta chains below, sequenced in a study of neoadjuvant nivolumab and ipilimumab in lung cancer. The repertoire was sequenced with immunoSEQ multiplex PCR; TCRdb's copy has only in-frame clones and lacks some. The sample lists under 50,000 clones, roughly 91% seen once, with over 3.5% in the top ten. Sequenced material: blood, taken before neoadjuvant nivolumab, alone or with ipilimumab. The receptors shown here come from an adult with non-small cell lung cancer. Some clones in this sample may be carry-over from other donors' samples.

This clone was recorded once. The V call is TRBV29-1, the J call TRBJ2-3, with TRBD2 matching 11 bases. Unmatched junction bases numbered 14, after V lost 8 bases and J lost 1 base. CDR3 length: 17 residues. Looked up from germline, CDR1 is SQVTM and CDR2 is ANQGSEA. The CDR3 reads CSSRGTSGRIGTDTQYF. The CDR3 DNA follows: TGCAGCTCTCGAGGTACTAGCGGGAGAATCGGCACAGATACGCAGTATTTT.

This clone appeared a single time. This chain joins TRBV7-2 and TRBJ1-1; D gene unclear. Germline V gene lookup returns CDR1 SGHTA and CDR2 FQGNSA. This CDR3 comprises 14 residues. V lost 5 bases and J 7 bases, leaving 17 bases between the germline ends. In DNA form, the CDR3 reads TGTGCCAGCAGCCCGGACGGAAATACCTTTGAAGCTTTCTTT. It yields the protein CASSPDGNTFEAFF.

CDR3 region: CAISESAPRTGQETQYF. The CDR3, as DNA: TGTGCCATCAGTGAGTCGGCCCCCCGGACAGGGCAGGAGACCCAGTACTTC. The chain employs TRBV10-3 and TRBJ2-5; 8 positions agree with TRBD1. CDR3 length equals 17 residues. Looked up from germline, CDR1 is ENHRY and CDR2 is SYGVKD. Germline trimming cut 0 bases from V and 5 bases from J; bases unmatched to any gene: 11.

The gene calls are TRBV6-5 and TRBJ2-7; TRBD2 agrees at 8 bases. V shed 1 base and J 2 bases; nucleotides not matched to a gene: 7. Germline CDR1 reads MNHEY; CDR2 reads SVGAGI. This CDR3 comprises 16 residues. The CDR3 nucleotides are TGTGCCAGCAGTTACTATAGCGGGAAGGGTGCCTACGAGCAGTACTTC. Translation: CASSYYSGKGAYEQYF.

This clone has just one count. The rearrangement uses TRBV4-3 and TRBJ2-3; tentative D call: TRBD2 (5 bases). CDR1 and CDR2 from the germline V gene are LGHNA and YSLEER. The V end lost 0 bases, the J end lost 2 bases, and 12 bases lay between the germline ends. This CDR3 region has 16 residues. The CDR3 spells CASSQEAAHHTDTQYF. As DNA, the CDR3 is TGCGCCAGCAGCCAAGAAGCGGCCCATCACACAGATACGCAGTATTTT.

The chain couples TRBV29-1 to TRBJ2-7; D call uncertain. The germline CDR1 and CDR2 sequences are SQVTM and ANQGSEA. Deletions cut 6 bases from V and 1 base from J, with 7 bases between. The CDR3 has 11 amino acids. The CDR3 here is CSVIWSYEQYF. CDR3 sequence (DNA): TGCAGCGTGATCTGGTCCTACGAGCAGTACTTC.

This chain links TRBV2 with TRBJ2-2; 12 bases line up with TRBD1. V lost 6 bases and J lost 7; bases outside the gene matches: 3. The CDR3 totals 14 residues. In germline, CDR1 is SNHLY, CDR2 FYNNEI. CDR3 coding DNA: TGTGCCAGCAGGGGGACAGGGGGCGGCGGGGAGCTGTTTTTT. Translating gives CASRGTGGGGELFF.

The genes are TRBV10-3 and TRBJ2-7; the D is unclear. The V and J ends lost 0 bases and 2 bases respectively, with 11 bases between them. The CDR3 totals 15 residues. Germline assignment: CDR1 ENHRY and CDR2 SYGVKD. In DNA, the CDR3 is TGTGCCATCAGTGAGTCGTCGAGCGCACCCTACGAGCAGTACTTC. Amino acids: CAISESSSAPYEQYF.

The chain recombines TRBV9 with TRBJ2-2, with 8 bases aligning to TRBD2. The CDR3 length is 16 residues. CDR1 is SGDLS and CDR2 is YYNGEE in the germline V gene. V was clipped by 0 bases and J by 5 bases; unmatched bases: 6. CDR3 nucleotides: TGTGCCAGCAGCGTAGGAACGACTAGCGTTACCGGGGAGCTGTTTTTT. Its translation is CASSVGTTSVTGELFF.

CDR3 sequence reads: CATRGQVNQETQYF. CDR3 DNA sequence: TGTGCCACACGGGGACAGGTAAACCAAGAGACCCAGTACTTC. V usage is TRBV10-3 and J usage is TRBJ2-5, with 8 bases matching TRBD1. The V and J ends lost 10 bases and 0 bases, in that order; junction bases with no gene match: 7. Germline CDR1 and CDR2: ENHRY and SYGVKD. This CDR3 is built from 14 residues.

The rearrangement uses TRBV9 and TRBJ2-7; TRBD2 is a possible D gene (6 bases). This CDR3 has 15 residues. Trimming shortened V by 0 bases and J by 5 bases, and 15 bases separated the two germline ends. Germline V lookup: CDR1 SGDLS, CDR2 YYNGEE. The CDR3 here is CASSVEVGGSDEQYF. In DNA, the CDR3 is TGTGCCAGCAGCGTAGAGGTGGGAGGATCGGACGAGCAGTACTTC.

The chain recombines TRBV30 with TRBJ2-1; 11 bases fit TRBD2. V lost 0 bases, J lost 5 bases, and 3 bases stayed unmatched. This CDR3 has 15 residues. Germline V gene sequence: CDR1 GTSNPN, CDR2 SVGIG (reference sequence). CDR3 DNA: TGTGCCTGGAGTGTACTACTAGCGGGGGACAATGAGCAGTTCTTC. Encoded protein: CAWSVLLAGDNEQFF. The complete variable domain, with remaining parts taken from reference TRBV30 and TRBJ2-1, reads SQTIHQWPATLVQPVGSPLSLECTVEGTSNPNLYWYRQAAGRGLQLLFYSVGIGQISSEVPQNLSASRPQDRQFILSSKKLLLSDSGFYLCAWSVLLAGDNEQFFGPGTRLTVL.

The chain recombines TRBV30 with TRBJ1-2, with D perhaps matching TRBD1 (6 bases). The V end was cut by 2 bases, the J end by 5 bases, with 12 bases between. CDR1 and CDR2 from the germline V gene are GTSNPN and SVGIG (reference sequence). The CDR3 is made up of 13 amino acids. Here the CDR3 reads CAWSLGGRYGYTF. CDR3 in DNA: TGTGCCTGGAGTCTAGGGGGGAGGTATGGCTACACCTTC. The full variable domain, its missing parts supplied by reference TRBV30 and TRBJ1-2, is SQTIHQWPATLVQPVGSPLSLECTVEGTSNPNLYWYRQAAGRGLQLLFYSVGIGQISSEVPQNLSASRPQDRQFILSSKKLLLSDSGFYLCAWSLGGRYGYTFGSGTRLTVV.

The chain uses TRBV6-6 and TRBJ1-1, with 7 bases aligning to TRBD1. Germline trimming cut 9 bases from V and 0 bases from J; bases unmatched to any gene: 13. CDR1 and CDR2 (germline): MNHNY, SVGAGI (reference sequence). There are 16 residues in the CDR3. Written as DNA, the CDR3 is TGTGCCAGTACAAGTTTTAACAGGGGAATGAACACTGAAGCTTTCTTT. Amino acids: CASTSFNRGMNTEAFF.

This chain connects TRBV4-1 to TRBJ2-1, with a weak D call TRBD2 (6 bases). Deletions cut 0 bases from V and 9 bases from J, with 12 bases between. The CDR3 has 14 residues. Germline V gene sequence: CDR1 MGHRA, CDR2 YSYEKL. The CDR3 loop reads CASSQEGGLSEQFF. CDR3 sequence (DNA): TGCGCCAGCAGCCAAGAAGGAGGGTTATCTGAGCAGTTCTTC.

V usage is TRBV5-1 and J usage is TRBJ2-7; TRBD1 matches 10 bases. Germline-derived CDR1 and CDR2 are SGHRS and YFSETQ. This CDR3 is built from 15 residues. The V and J ends lost 4 bases and 2 bases, in that order; junction bases with no gene match: 6. The CDR3 nucleotides read TGCGCCAGCAGCGCCGCCGGGACAGGGGCCTACGAGCAGTACTTC. Encoded protein: CASSAAGTGAYEQYF.

The chain recombines TRBV19 with TRBJ2-2; D tentatively fits TRBD1 or TRBD2 (5 bases each). CDR1 LNHDA and CDR2 SQIVND come from the germline V gene (reference sequence). The CDR3 runs to 15 residues. Between the trimmed V and J ends, which lost 1 base and 5 bases, there was a span of 11 bases. CDR3 nucleotide sequence: TGTGCCAGTAGTATAGTGGCAGGGACGACCGGGGAGCTGTTTTTT. This sequence encodes CASSIVAGTTGELFF.